The rows below give T cell receptor beta chains drawn from one sample of a study of blood T cell repertoires in COVID-19. The table came from immunoSEQ multiplex PCR; TCRdb's copy has only in-frame clones and leaves some out. This table has under 200,000 clones, approximately 90% appearing once. The sample comprised peripheral blood. The source is a man aged 35 to 55 with active or convalescent COVID-19. Both conserved end residues are part of each CDR3. D genes are given only for firm matches. For some rows the clone size is stated as once, few or many, or as a class when expanded; others skip it.

TRBJ2-1 | TRBD2 | TRBV10-3 | 15 | . | TGTGCCTCGGGCGTAGTGCTAGCGGGAGTTGTTGAGCAGTTCTTC | CASGVVLAGVVEQFF
TRBJ2-1 | TRBD1 | TRBV15 | 15 | . | TGTGCCACCAGCAGAGGAGGGACAGGGCGCAATGAGCAGTTCTTC | CATSRGGTGRNEQFF
TRBJ1-2 | . | TRBV11-1 | 13 | . | TGTGCCAGCAGCCTGGGCCTCGGCTATGGCTACACCTTC | CASSLGLGYGYTF
TRBJ1-1 | TRBD1 | TRBV29-1 | 12 | once | TGCAGCTCTGGGACAGGGAACACTGAAGCTTTCTTT | CSSGTGNTEAFF
TRBJ2-1 | TRBD2 | TRBV9 | 16 | . | TGTGCCAGCAGCGTAGGTGGGAGGGACGGGATCAATGAGCAGTTCTTC | CASSVGGRDGINEQFF
TRBJ1-1 | . | TRBV5-4 | 15 | . | TGTGCCAGCAGCTTGGCCCCAGGGCGTCGGACTGAAGCTTTCTTT | CASSLAPGRRTEAFF
TRBJ1-6 | . | TRBV5-6 | 15 | . | TGTGCCAGCAGCTTGTTGTCAGGTAGTAATTCACCCCTCCACTTT | CASSLLSGSNSPLHF
TRBJ1-1 | TRBD1 | TRBV7-2 | 14 | . | TGTGCCAGCAGCCAGACAGGGTTGGACACTGAAGCTTTCTTT | CASSQTGLDTEAFF
TRBJ2-6 | . | TRBV3-1/TRBV3-2 | 13 | . | TGTGCCAGCAGCCCTTCTGGGGCCAACGTCCTGACTTTC | CASSPSGANVLTF
TRBJ2-7 | TRBD2 | TRBV7-9 | 15 | . | TGTGCCAGCAGCGACGGACTAGCGGGAATCTACGAGCAGTACTTC | CASSDGLAGIYEQYF
TRBJ2-2 | . | TRBV7-9 | 16 | . | TGTGCCAGCACACTGCTGGGGGGAGCGAACACCGGGGAGCTGTTTTTT | CASTLLGGANTGELFF
TRBJ2-1 | . | TRBV3-1/TRBV3-2 | 14 | . | TGTGCCAGCAGCCCCGTAGCGGAGTACAATGAGCAGTTCTTC | CASSPVAEYNEQFF
TRBJ2-6 | TRBD1 | TRBV5-1 | 18 | . | TGCGCCAGCAGCCCACCGGGACAGGGGGCTTCTGGGGCCAACGTCCTGACTTTC | CASSPPGQGASGANVLTF
TRBJ1-6 | . | TRBV5-5 | 14 | once | TGTGCCAGCAACTTGGGACTAAATAATTCACCCCTCCACTTT | CASNLGLNNSPLHF
TRBJ2-2 | . | TRBV2 | 15 | . | TGTGCCAGCACCACCCAGGGGACGAACACCGGGGAGCTGTTTTTT | CASTTQGTNTGELFF
TRBJ2-1 | . | TRBV4-3 | 15 | . | TGCGCCAGCAGCCGGAAGGGGCAGGGTAGTAATGAGCAGTTCTTC | CASSRKGQGSNEQFF
TRBJ2-7 | . | TRBV7-9 | 13 | . | TGTGCCAGCAGCAACCGGGACCAGGGGGAGCAGTACTTC | CASSNRDQGEQYF
TRBJ2-3 | TRBD2 | TRBV24-1 | 16 | . | TGTGCCACCGGTTCCGGGACTAGCGGGCGCACAGATACGCAGTATTTT | CATGSGTSGRTDTQYF